This record covers a single T cell receptor (beta chain). The data were obtained in a study of blood T cell repertoires in COVID-19. TCRdb keeps only in-frame clones here, not all; method: immunoSEQ multiplex PCR. The table shows around 140,000 clones, with 55% to 75% occurring only once. The sequencing sample was made of peripheral blood. The sequence was collected from a woman in her 70s with acute or convalescent COVID-19.

In DNA form, the CDR3 reads TGTGCCTGGAGCGAGGGGGCCTACGAGCAGTACTTC. Residues: CAWSEGAYEQYF. The chain links TRBV30 to TRBJ2-7; weak D call: TRBD1 (6 bases). Germline values: CDR1 GTSNPN, CDR2 SVGIG (reference sequence). The CDR3 covers 12 residues. The ends were cut back, 3 bases at V and 2 bases at J, with 8 bases in the middle.